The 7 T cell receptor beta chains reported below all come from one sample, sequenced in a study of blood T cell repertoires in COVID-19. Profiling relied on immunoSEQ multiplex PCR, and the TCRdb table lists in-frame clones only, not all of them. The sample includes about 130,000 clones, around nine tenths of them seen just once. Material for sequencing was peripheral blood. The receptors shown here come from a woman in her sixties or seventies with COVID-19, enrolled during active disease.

Here the CDR3 DNA reads TGTGCCAGCAGCAAAAGCCGACAGTCCACAGATACGCAGTATTTT. Its protein is CASSKSRQSTDTQYF. The V gene is TRBV7-3, the J gene TRBJ2-3; a weak D match, TRBD1 (5 bases). V was cut by 5 bases and J by 2 bases, with 14 bases left in between. Germline CDR1 reads SGHTA; CDR2 reads FQGTGA. The CDR3 loop spans 15 amino acids.

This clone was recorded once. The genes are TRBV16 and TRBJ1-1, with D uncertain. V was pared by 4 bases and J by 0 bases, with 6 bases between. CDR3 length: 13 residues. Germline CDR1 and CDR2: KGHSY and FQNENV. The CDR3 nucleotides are TGTGCCAGCAGCCTCTCCTTGAACACTGAAGCTTTCTTT. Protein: CASSLSLNTEAFF.

CDR3 amino acids: CASGTGLFTEAFF. CDR3 sequence (DNA): TGTGCCAGCGGGACAGGGTTGTTCACTGAAGCTTTCTTT. The chain employs TRBV19 and TRBJ1-1, with 9 bases fitting TRBD1. From germline, CDR1 is LNHDA and CDR2 SQIVND (reference sequence). V shed 9 bases, J shed 4 bases, and the junction held 6 bases outside the gene matches. The CDR3 has 13 residues.

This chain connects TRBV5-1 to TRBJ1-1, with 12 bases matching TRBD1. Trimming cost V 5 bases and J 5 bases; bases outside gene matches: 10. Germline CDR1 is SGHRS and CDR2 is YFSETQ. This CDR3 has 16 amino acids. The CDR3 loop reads CASSPGTGGRGTEAFF. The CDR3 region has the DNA TGCGCCAGCAGTCCCGGGACAGGGGGCCGAGGGACTGAAGCTTTCTTT.

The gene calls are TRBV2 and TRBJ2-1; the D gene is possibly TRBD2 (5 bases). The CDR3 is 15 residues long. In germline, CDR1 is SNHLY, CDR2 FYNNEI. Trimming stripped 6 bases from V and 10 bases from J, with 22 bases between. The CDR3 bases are TGTGCCAGCAGGAGGGAGAGCACCCCCTGGGAGGAGCAGTTCTTC. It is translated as CASRRESTPWEEQFF. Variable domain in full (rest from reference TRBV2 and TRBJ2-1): EPEVTQTPSHQVTQMGQEVILRCVPISNHLYFYWYRQILGQKVEFLVSFYNNEISEKSEIFDDQFSVERPDGSNFTLKIRSTKLEDSAMYFCASRRESTPWEEQFFGPGTRLTVL.

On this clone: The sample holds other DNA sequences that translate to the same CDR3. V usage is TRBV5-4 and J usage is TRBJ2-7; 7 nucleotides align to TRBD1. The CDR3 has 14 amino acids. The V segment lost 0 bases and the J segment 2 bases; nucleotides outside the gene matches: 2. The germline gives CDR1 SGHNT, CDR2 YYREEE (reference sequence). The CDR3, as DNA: TGTGCCAGCAGCTTGGGTCAGGGGGCCTACGAGCAGTACTTC. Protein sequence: CASSLGQGAYEQYF.

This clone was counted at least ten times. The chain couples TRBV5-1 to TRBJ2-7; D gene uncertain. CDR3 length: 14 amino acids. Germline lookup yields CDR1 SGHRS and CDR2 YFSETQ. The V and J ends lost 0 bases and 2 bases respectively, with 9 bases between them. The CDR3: CASSLDGPAYEQYF. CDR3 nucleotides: TGCGCCAGCAGCTTGGACGGTCCGGCCTACGAGCAGTACTTC.